A selection of T cell receptor beta chains follows, all from one sample in a study of identifying expanded T cells in peripheral blood. Data came from immunoSEQ multiplex PCR; TCRdb stores just in-frame clones and leaves some out. The table lists over 100,000 clones, roughly nine tenths of them singletons. What was sequenced was blood. These receptors came from a person aged 18 to 75 in good health. The CDR3 runs from the conserved cysteine through the conserved F or W. A D gene is named only where the DNA matches it firmly. Size values are once, few and many counts, or a class for expanded clones, and some rows have none.

TRBD1,TRBJ2-1,TRBV5-1,NA,CASSTPGRQGASYNEQFF,TGCGCCAGCAGCACCCCAGGGCGACAGGGGGCATCCTACAATGAGCAGTTCTTC
TRBD2,TRBJ2-1,TRBV27,NA,CASGTGGPRSYNEQFF,TGTGCCAGCGGGACGGGAGGACCGCGCTCCTACAATGAGCAGTTCTTC
NA,TRBJ1-5,TRBV6-5,NA,CASRLAGGNQPQHF,TGTGCCAGCAGGCTAGCGGGGGGCAATCAGCCCCAGCATTTT
NA,TRBJ1-3,TRBV2,few,CASGLLHTIYF,TGTGCCAGCGGATTACTCCACACCATATATTTT
NA,TRBJ2-5,TRBV28,NA,CASSRHRQETQYF,TGTGCCAGCAGTCGACACCGTCAAGAGACCCAGTACTTC
NA,TRBJ1-3,TRBV11-2,few,CASSYNQGNTIYF,TGTGCCAGCAGCTACAATCAGGGAAACACCATATATTTT
NA,TRBJ1-2,TRBV5-4,NA,CASSLVDSNYGYTF,TGTGCCAGCAGCTTGGTCGACTCCAACTATGGCTACACCTTC
NA,TRBJ1-1,TRBV4-1,NA,CASSQVGGNTEAFF,TGCGCCAGCAGCCAAGTCGGGGGGAACACTGAAGCTTTCTTT
TRBD2,TRBJ2-7,TRBV19,NA,CASRTSGAYEQYF,TGTGCCAGCAGGACTAGCGGTGCCTACGAGCAGTACTTC
TRBD1,TRBJ1-1,TRBV6-6,NA,CASSYSQGANEAFF,TGTGCCAGCAGTTACTCGCAGGGGGCGAATGAAGCTTTCTTT
TRBD2,TRBJ2-3,TRBV11-3,NA,CASSLVRGARRERADTQYF,TGTGCCAGCAGCTTAGTAAGAGGGGCGAGGCGGGAGAGGGCAGATACGCAGTATTTT
TRBD2,TRBJ2-7,TRBV11-3,NA,CASSLYGPTEREGTYEQYF,TGTGCCAGCAGCTTATATGGCCCGACAGAACGGGAGGGGACCTACGAGCAGTACTTC
NA,TRBJ2-1,TRBV2,NA,CASSPGITRRFF,TGTGCCAGCAGTCCCGGGATTACAAGGCGGTTCTTC
NA,TRBJ2-5,TRBV6-5,NA,CASSYSGQETQYF,TGTGCCAGCAGTTACTCTGGACAGGAGACCCAGTACTTC
TRBD2,TRBJ2-1,TRBV19,NA,CASTKAGEAYNEQFF,TGTGCCAGTACCAAAGCGGGAGAGGCCTACAATGAGCAGTTCTTC
TRBD1,TRBJ2-2,TRBV5-4,once,CASSYEGQGRGTGELFF,TGTGCCAGCAGCTACGAAGGACAGGGTAGGGGCACCGGGGAGCTGTTTTTT
TRBD1,TRBJ1-4,TRBV6-4,NA,CASSDQGTGNGKLFF,TGTGCCAGCAGTGACCAGGGGACAGGGAATGGAAAACTGTTTTTT
NA,TRBJ1-5,TRBV7-9,NA,CASSPGADRPQHF,TGTGCCAGCAGCCCAGGAGCCGACCGGCCCCAGCATTTT
NA,TRBJ1-1,TRBV6-4,NA,CASSDSPGRDTEAFF,TGTGCCAGCAGTGACTCGCCAGGGAGGGACACTGAAGCTTTCTTT
TRBD1,TRBJ1-2,TRBV20-1,NA,CSARIGDRGTF,TGCAGTGCTAGAATCGGGGACAGAGGTACCTTC
TRBD2,TRBJ2-5,TRBV7-3,NA,CASSPAGGQETQYF,TGTGCCAGCAGCCCCGCGGGGGGGCAAGAGACCCAGTACTTC
TRBD2,TRBJ2-2,TRBV18,NA,CASSSPSGSAGELFF,TGTGCCAGCTCATCCCCTAGCGGGAGCGCCGGGGAGCTGTTTTTT
NA,TRBJ1-1,TRBV7-3,once,CASSLQGTITEAFF,TGTGCCAGCAGCTTACAGGGGACCATCACTGAAGCTTTCTTT
NA,TRBJ1-4,TRBV5-4,few,CASSLRGDEKLFF,TGTGCCAGCAGCTTGAGGGGGGATGAAAAACTGTTTTTT
TRBD1,TRBJ2-2,TRBV18,few,CASSRDRPGTGELFF,TGTGCCAGCTCTCGGGACAGGCCGGGCACCGGGGAGCTGTTTTTT
TRBD1,TRBJ1-6,TRBV10-3,NA,CAAGGTGNSPLHF,TGTGCCGCCGGCGGGACAGGGAATTCACCCCTCCACTTT
NA,TRBJ1-4,TRBV7-9,NA,CASSIRPEPLFF,TGTGCCAGCAGCATACGTCCCGAGCCACTGTTTTTT
TRBD1,TRBJ1-5,TRBV2,NA,CASRRGTGGIQPQHF,TGTGCCAGCAGGCGTGGGACAGGGGGTATTCAGCCCCAGCATTTT
TRBD1,TRBJ1-1,TRBV5-1,NA,CASSTGQGNTEAFF,TGCGCCAGCAGCACCGGACAGGGGAACACTGAAGCTTTCTTT
TRBD1,TRBJ1-6,TRBV6-5,NA,CASSDTGVAPLHF,TGTGCCAGCAGTGATACAGGGGTGGCACCCCTCCACTTT
TRBD1,TRBJ2-7,TRBV19,few,CASTRGTGRSYEQYF,TGTGCCAGTACCCGCGGGACAGGGAGATCCTACGAGCAGTACTTC
NA,TRBJ1-2,TRBV2,NA,CASSSLANYGYTF,TGTGCCAGCAGTTCATTGGCTAACTATGGCTACACCTTC
TRBD1,TRBJ1-2,TRBV5-1,NA,CASSPRDSASNTF,TGCGCCAGCAGCCCTAGGGACAGTGCCTCTAACACCTTC
NA,TRBJ1-5,TRBV10-1,few,CASRMALDSNQPQHF,TGCGCCAGCAGGATGGCCCTGGACAGCAATCAGCCCCAGCATTTT
NA,TRBJ2-7,TRBV9,NA,CASSLAAGGYYEQYF,TGTGCCAGCAGCCTTGCGGCGGGCGGGTACTACGAGCAGTACTTC
NA,TRBJ2-5,TRBV13,NA,CASSLRRTLGETQYF,TGTGCCAGCAGCTTACGCCGGACATTAGGAGAGACCCAGTACTTC
NA,TRBJ2-3,TRBV13,NA,CASSAMGVDTQYF,TGTGCCAGCAGCGCCATGGGGGTAGATACGCAGTATTTT